This T cell receptor beta chain appears in the sequencing data of a study of T cell responses to AZD1222 COVID-19 vaccine. Study in general: Pooling of second doses given at about 4 or about 12 weeks was done. Study-level results: Close to half of all spike-specific TCRs reportedly target regions of the variants that are unmutated. Among the donors, most were white British and more were female, and clonal diversity was possibly underestimated. Mapped onto spike, vaccine-associated CD4 TCRs spanned it and were dominant at 160-218 and 743-854.

Points on this clone: Antigen unknown.

TCRdb's table, derived via immunoSEQ multiplex PCR, lists solely in-frame clones and lacks some. The sample includes about 110,000 clones, 85% to 90% of them seen just once. This CDR3 contains 13 residues. Per germline, CDR1 SGDLS and CDR2 YYNGEE. V was clipped by 0 bases and J by 9 bases, with 10 bases between them. The receptor's source is an adult in good health. The V gene is TRBV9, the J gene TRBJ1-3, with D unresolved. The source was peripheral blood, collected on day 0 of AZD1222 vaccination. Here the CDR3 DNA reads TGTGCCAGCAGCGTAGGGGTAGGGAGCACCATATATTTT. Translated, it gives CASSVGVGSTIYF.